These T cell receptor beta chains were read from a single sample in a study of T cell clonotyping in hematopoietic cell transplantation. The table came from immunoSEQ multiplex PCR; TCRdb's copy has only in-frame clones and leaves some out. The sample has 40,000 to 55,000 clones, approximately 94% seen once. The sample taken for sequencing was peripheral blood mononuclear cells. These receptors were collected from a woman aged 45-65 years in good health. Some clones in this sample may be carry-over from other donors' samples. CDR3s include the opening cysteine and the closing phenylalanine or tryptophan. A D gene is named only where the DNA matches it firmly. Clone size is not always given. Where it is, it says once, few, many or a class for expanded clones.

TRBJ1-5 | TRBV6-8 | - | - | TGTGCCAGCCTTCTTTGGGGGGGTCAGCCCCAGCATTTT | CASLLWGGQPQHF
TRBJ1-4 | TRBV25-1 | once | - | TGTGCCAGCAGTGGGGCCGGGAACAATGAAAAACTGTTTTTT | CASSGAGNNEKLFF
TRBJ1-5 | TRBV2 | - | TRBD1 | TGTGCCAGCAGTGAAAATGGGCAGGGGGCAGGTCAGCCCCAGCATTTT | CASSENGQGAGQPQHF
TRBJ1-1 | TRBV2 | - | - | TGTGCCAGCAGCGAGGGATTTGCCCCTGAAGCTTTCTTT | CASSEGFAPEAFF
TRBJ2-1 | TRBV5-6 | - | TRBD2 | TGTGCCAGCAGCTTTGGACTAGCAGTCTACTACAATGAGCAGTTCTTC | CASSFGLAVYYNEQFF
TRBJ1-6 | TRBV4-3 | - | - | TGCGCCAGCAGCCAAGTGAGGGAGTCACCCCTCCACTTT | CASSQVRESPLHF
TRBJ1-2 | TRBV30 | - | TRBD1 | TGTGCCTGGAGTGTAGGACAGGAAGCGAATGGCTACACCTTC | CAWSVGQEANGYTF
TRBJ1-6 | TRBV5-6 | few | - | TGTGCCAGCAGGCGGGAGTTAGGGCCCCTCCACTTT | CASRRELGPLHF
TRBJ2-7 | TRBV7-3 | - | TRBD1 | TGTGCCAGCAGCCTAACTCGGACAGGGGGGTACGAGCAGTACTTC | CASSLTRTGGYEQYF
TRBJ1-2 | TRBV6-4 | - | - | TGTGCCAGCAGTGACTCTCAGTCTAACTATGGCTACACCTTC | CASSDSQSNYGYTF
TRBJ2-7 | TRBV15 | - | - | TGTGCCACCAGCAGGGACAGAGTTACTCCCTACGAGCAGTACTTC | CATSRDRVTPYEQYF
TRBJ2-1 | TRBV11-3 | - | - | TGTGCCAGCAGCCTGAGGGCGGCCTACAATGAGCAGTTCTTC | CASSLRAAYNEQFF
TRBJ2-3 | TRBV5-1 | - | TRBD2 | TGCGCCAGCAGCCTTAGCGGGCCGAGCACAGATACGCAGTATTTT | CASSLSGPSTDTQYF
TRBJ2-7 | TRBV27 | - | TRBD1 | TGTGCCAGCAGTGGCGCCGGACAGGGGGGTTACGAGCAGTACTTC | CASSGAGQGGYEQYF
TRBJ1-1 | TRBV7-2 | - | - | TGTGCCAGCAGCCCATCACGGTCGGGCAGCCCCACTGAAGCTTTCTTT | CASSPSRSGSPTEAFF
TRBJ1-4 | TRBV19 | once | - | TGTGCCAGTAGGCAGACAGCAACTAATGAAAAACTGTTTTTT | CASRQTATNEKLFF
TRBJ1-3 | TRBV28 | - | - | TGTGCCAGCAGCCAAGTCACTGGAAACACCATATATTTT | CASSQVTGNTIYF
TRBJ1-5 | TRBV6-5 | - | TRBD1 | TGTGCCAGCAGTTTGACAGGGGGCAGGGGTCAGCCCCAGCATTTT | CASSLTGGRGQPQHF
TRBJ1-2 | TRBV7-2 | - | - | TGTGCCAGCACCCGGGGGGTGGCAAACTATGGCTACACCTTC | CASTRGVANYGYTF
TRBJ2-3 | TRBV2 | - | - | TGTGCCAGCAGTAAATCTCCGGGAAAGGGAGATACGCAGTATTTT | CASSKSPGKGDTQYF
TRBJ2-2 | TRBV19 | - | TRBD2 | TGTGCCAGTAGTATAGACGGGACTACTGCCGGGGAGCTGTTTTTT | CASSIDGTTAGELFF
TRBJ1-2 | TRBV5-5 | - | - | TGTGCCAGCAGCTTGCTGACCGATAACTATGGCTACACCTTC | CASSLLTDNYGYTF
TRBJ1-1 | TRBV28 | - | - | TGTGCCAGCAGTCCTCCGACAGAGGGCACTGAAGCTTTCTTT | CASSPPTEGTEAFF
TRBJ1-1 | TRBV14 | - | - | TGTGCCAGCAGCCAAGCGGTTTCTCGGGCAAATAGTGAAGCTTTCTTT | CASSQAVSRANSEAFF
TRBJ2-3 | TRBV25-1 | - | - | TGTGCCAGCAGTGAGCCGGGATTTAGCACAGATACGCAGTATTTT | CASSEPGFSTDTQYF
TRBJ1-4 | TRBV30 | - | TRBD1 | TGTGCCCAGGGGGGCCGGATGGGTAATGAAAAACTGTTTTTT | CAQGGRMGNEKLFF
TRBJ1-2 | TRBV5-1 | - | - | TGCGCCAGCAGCTTGGAGTGGCACGGCTATGGCTACACCTTC | CASSLEWHGYGYTF
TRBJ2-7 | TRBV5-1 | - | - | TGCGCCAGCAGCTTGGGGGGCTTGGAGACCTACGAGCAGTACTTC | CASSLGGLETYEQYF
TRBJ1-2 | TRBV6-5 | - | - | TGTGCCAGCCAGCCGACAGTCTTCTATGGCTACACCTTC | CASQPTVFYGYTF
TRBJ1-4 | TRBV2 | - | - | TGTGCCAGCAGTGAATGGGATGCTAATGAAAAACTGTTTTTT | CASSEWDANEKLFF
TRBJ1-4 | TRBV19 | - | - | TGTGCCAGTAGTATCGGTACGGGAGCTAATGAAAAACTGTTTTTT | CASSIGTGANEKLFF
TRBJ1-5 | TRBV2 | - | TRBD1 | TGTGCCAGCAGTATAGACAGGGTAAGACAGCCCCAGCATTTT | CASSIDRVRQPQHF
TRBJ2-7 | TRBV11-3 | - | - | TGTGCCAGCAGCTTAGGTGCGGGGGCCGCCTACGAGCAGTACTTC | CASSLGAGAAYEQYF
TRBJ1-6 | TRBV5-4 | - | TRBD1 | TGTGCCAGCAGCTTTTCGGCAGGGGGTTATAATTCACCCCTCCACTTT | CASSFSAGGYNSPLHF
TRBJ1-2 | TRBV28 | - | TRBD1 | TGTGCCAGCAGCCCCGTAATTGACAGGGTCTATGGCTACACCTTC | CASSPVIDRVYGYTF
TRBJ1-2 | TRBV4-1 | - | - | TGCGCCAGCAGCCAACTACAGGGAGGAAACTATGGCTACACCTTC | CASSQLQGGNYGYTF
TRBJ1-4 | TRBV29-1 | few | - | TGCAGCGTTGAGGGGACCTCAACTAATGAAAAACTGTTTTTT | CSVEGTSTNEKLFF
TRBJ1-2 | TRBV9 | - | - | TGTGCCAGCAGCGAGACAGGTCGGTATGGCTACACCTTC | CASSETGRYGYTF
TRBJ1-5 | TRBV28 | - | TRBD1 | TGTGCCAGCAGTTCAGACAGGGGGGACCGCAATCAGCCCCAGCATTTT | CASSSDRGDRNQPQHF
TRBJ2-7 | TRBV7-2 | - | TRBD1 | TGTGCCAGCAGCCACCCGGGACAGGGCATGGACGAGCAGTACTTC | CASSHPGQGMDEQYF
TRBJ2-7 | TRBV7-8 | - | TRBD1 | TGTGCCAGCAGCTGGGACAGGGGGAGGTTCGGCGAGCAGTACTTC | CASSWDRGRFGEQYF
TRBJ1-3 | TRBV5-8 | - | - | TGTGCCAGCAGTTCCGGGGACTCTGGAAACACCATATATTTT | CASSSGDSGNTIYF
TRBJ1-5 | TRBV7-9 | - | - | TGTGCCAGCAGCCTTGCGTGGGATCAGCCCCAGCATTTT | CASSLAWDQPQHF
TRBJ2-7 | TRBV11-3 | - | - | TGTGCCAGCAGCTTAGGAATGTTTAGTGGGGAGAGGTACGAGCAGTACTTC | CASSLGMFSGERYEQYF
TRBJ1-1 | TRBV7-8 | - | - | TGTGCCAGCAGCTTAAATCCTCCAGGCCCTAACACTGAAGCTTTCTTT | CASSLNPPGPNTEAFF
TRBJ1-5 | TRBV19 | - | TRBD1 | TGTGCCAGTAGGCCCGGGACAGGGGATGGCAATCAGCCCCAGCATTTT | CASRPGTGDGNQPQHF
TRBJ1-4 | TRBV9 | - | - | TGTGCCAGCAGCGCATCTCAGGGGAATGAAAAACTGTTTTTT | CASSASQGNEKLFF
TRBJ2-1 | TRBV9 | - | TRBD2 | TGTGCCAGCAGCTCGAGCGGGGGATCCTACAATGAGCAGTTCTTC | CASSSSGGSYNEQFF
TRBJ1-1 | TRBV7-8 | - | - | TGTGCCAGCAGCTTCTCAGCACCGGGACCCCTCTCGGGGGACACTGAAGCTTTCTTT | CASSFSAPGPLSGDTEAFF
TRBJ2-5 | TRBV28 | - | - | TGTGCCAGCAGTGAACAGGAACAGACCCAGTACTTC | CASSEQEQTQYF
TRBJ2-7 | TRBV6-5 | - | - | TGTGCCAGCAGTTCCTCACAGGGCCCCTACGAGCAGTACTTC | CASSSSQGPYEQYF
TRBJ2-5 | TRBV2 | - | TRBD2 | TGTGCCAGCAGTCGGACTAGCGGGGGGTTGTGGGAGACCCAGTACTTC | CASSRTSGGLWETQYF
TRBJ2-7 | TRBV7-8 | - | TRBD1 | TGTGCCAGCGGCCTACAGGGGGCTTCCTACGAGCAGTACTTC | CASGLQGASYEQYF
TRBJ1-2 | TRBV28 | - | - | TGTGCCACTCAGCGTGGGTATGGCTACACCTTC | CATQRGYGYTF
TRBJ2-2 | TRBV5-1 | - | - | TGCGCCAGCACACCGTCCACCGAAAACACCGGGGAGCTGTTTTTT | CASTPSTENTGELFF
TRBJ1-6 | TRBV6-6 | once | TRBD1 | TGTGCCAGCAGTAGAACCGGGACAGGGGGCAGTTCACCCCTCCACTTT | CASSRTGTGGSSPLHF
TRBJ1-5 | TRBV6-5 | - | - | TGTGCCAGCAGGAACCCCAATCAGCCCCAGCATTTT | CASRNPNQPQHF
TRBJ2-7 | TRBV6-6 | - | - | TGTGCCAGCAGTTACGGCAGAGGGGGGGACGAGCAGTACTTC | CASSYGRGGDEQYF
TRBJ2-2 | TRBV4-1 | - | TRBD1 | TGCGCCAGCAGCCGGACAGGGGGCTACACCGGGGAGCTGTTTTTT | CASSRTGGYTGELFF
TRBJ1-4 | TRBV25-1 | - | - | TGTGCCAGCAGTGAATTCGGACTGGCTCCTAATGAAAAACTGTTTTTT | CASSEFGLAPNEKLFF